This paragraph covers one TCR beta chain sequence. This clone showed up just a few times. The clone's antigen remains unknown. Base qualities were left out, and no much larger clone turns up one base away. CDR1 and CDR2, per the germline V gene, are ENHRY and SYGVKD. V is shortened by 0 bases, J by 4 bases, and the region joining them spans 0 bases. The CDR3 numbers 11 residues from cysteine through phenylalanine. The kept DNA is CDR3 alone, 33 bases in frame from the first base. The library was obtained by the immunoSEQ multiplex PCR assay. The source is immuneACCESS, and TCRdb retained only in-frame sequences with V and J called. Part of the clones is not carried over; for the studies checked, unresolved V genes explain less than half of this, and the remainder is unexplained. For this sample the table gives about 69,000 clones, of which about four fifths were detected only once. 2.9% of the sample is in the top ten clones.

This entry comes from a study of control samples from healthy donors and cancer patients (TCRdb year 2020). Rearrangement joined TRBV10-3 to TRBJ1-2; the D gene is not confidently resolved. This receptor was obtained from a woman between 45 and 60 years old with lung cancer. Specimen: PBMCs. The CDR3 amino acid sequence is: CAISESYGYTF. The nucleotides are TGTGCCATCAGTGAGTCCTATGGCTACACCTTC.